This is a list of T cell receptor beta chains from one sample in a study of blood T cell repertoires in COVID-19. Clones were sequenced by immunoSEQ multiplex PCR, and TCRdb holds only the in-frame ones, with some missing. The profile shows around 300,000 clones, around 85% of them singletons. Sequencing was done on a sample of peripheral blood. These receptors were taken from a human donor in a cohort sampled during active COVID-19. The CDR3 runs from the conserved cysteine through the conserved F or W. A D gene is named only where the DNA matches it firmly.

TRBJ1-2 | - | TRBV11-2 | CASSQQGFYGYTF
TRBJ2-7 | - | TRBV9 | CASSVDRNSYEQYF
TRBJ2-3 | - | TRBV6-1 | CASSEFRYQGSDTQYF
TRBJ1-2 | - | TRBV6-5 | CASSYGRPYGYTF
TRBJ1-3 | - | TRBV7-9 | CASSLKFVSGGGNTIYF
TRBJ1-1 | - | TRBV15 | CATSREAGREAFF
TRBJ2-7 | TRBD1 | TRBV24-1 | CATSALSGQGAYEQYF
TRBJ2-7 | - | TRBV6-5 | CASSYGGDRYEQYF
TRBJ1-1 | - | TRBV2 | CASRGVRGNTEAFF
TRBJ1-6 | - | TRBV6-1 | CASSVWSPSSYNSPLHF
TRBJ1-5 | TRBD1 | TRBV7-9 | CASSLAGGNQPQHF
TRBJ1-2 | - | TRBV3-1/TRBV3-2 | CASSLGQHYGYTF
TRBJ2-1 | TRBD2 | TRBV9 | CASSTTSGAYNEQFF
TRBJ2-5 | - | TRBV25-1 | CASSDSPRETQYF
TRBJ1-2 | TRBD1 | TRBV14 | CASSQDLGQGFIWGYTF
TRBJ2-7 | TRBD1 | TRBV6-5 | CASSLQGQQYF
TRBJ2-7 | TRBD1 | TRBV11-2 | CASSARTGFVVSEQYF
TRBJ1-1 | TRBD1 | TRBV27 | CASSQSTGDTEAFF